Presented here are 24 T cell receptor beta chains from one specimen sequenced in a study of regulatory T cells in long-lasting Graves disease. Sequencing libraries for TCR beta were prepared with iRepertoire HTBI primers and Arm-PCR of CDR3 regions. TCRdb passed the multiplex PCR reads through MiXCR, listing each CDR3 protein once. The data show more than 300,000 distinct CDR3 sequences, 15% to 20% seen once. The time point is: newly diagnosed GD, antithyroid drugs for less than 3 months. PBMC-extracted RNA yielded the TCR library. These data were also filed under a second study, of T cells in Graves' hyperthyroidism and ophthalmopathy.

The sample consisted of peripheral blood mononuclear cells (PBMCs), taken at new diagnosis, from a patient treated with antithyroid drugs. Source of these receptors: a woman aged 18-30 years with Graves disease.

The chain couples TRBV6-1 to TRBJ1-4; D possibly corresponds to TRBD1 (5 bases). V lost 0 bases to trimming and J lost 4 bases, with 15 bases between them. The CDR3 is 17 residues long. Germline V CDR1 and CDR2: MNHNS, SASEGT. CDR3 region: CASSEAGRGRSNEKLFF. The CDR3 nucleotides read TGTGCCAGCAGTGAAGCGGGAAGGGGACGGAGTAATGAAAAACTGTTTTTT.

This clonotype showed up many times. The rearrangement joins TRBV6-1 to TRBJ2-2; 7 bases align to TRBD1. This CDR3 region has 14 residues. After removal of 6 bases from V and 7 bases from J, the junction contained 8 bases not matched to a gene. The germline gives CDR1 MNHNS, CDR2 SASEGT. The CDR3 is CASRSTGADGELFF. The CDR3 DNA reads as TGTGCCAGCAGATCTACAGGGGCCGACGGGGAGCTGTTTTTT.

Many counts were recorded for this clonotype. This chain joins TRBV2 and TRBJ2-6; possibly TRBD1 for D (6 bases). The germline V gene encodes CDR1 SNHLY and CDR2 FYNNEI. CDR3 length: 16 amino acids. Between the trimmed V and J ends, which lost 6 bases and 2 bases, there was a span of 14 bases. CDR3 nucleotide sequence: TGTGCCAGCAGCCAAACAGGGCTCACTGGGGCCAACGTCCTGACTTTC. Translated: CASSQTGLTGANVLTF.

This clonotype has at least ten counts. The rearrangement uses TRBV5-8 and TRBJ2-1, with TRBD1 identical over 10 bases. The V gene end was trimmed by 4 bases and the J gene end by 9 bases; junction bases not matched to a gene: 7. Germline CDR1 and CDR2: SGHTS and YDEGEE. This CDR3 region has 14 residues. The CDR3 sequence: CASSGGQGFAEQFF. The CDR3 region has the DNA TGTGCCAGCAGCGGGGGACAGGGGTTTGCTGAGCAGTTCTTC. The variable domain in full, completed from reference TRBV5-8 and TRBJ2-1, reads EAGVTQSPTHLIKTRGQQATLRCSPISGHTSVYWYQQALGLGLQFLLWYDEGEERNRGNFPPRFSGRQFPNYSSELNVNALELEDSALYLCASSGGQGFAEQFFGPGTRLTVL.

This chain uses TRBV6-2 or TRBV6-3 with TRBJ2-7, with D uncertain. V was cut by 0 bases and J by 6 bases, with 6 bases left in between. Germline V lookup: CDR1 MNHEY, CDR2 SVGEGT. The CDR3 is 12 amino acids. CDR3 bases: TGTGCCAGCAGTTACTCGGACGGCGAGCAGTACTTC. It translates to CASSYSDGEQYF.

This clonotype occurred many times. The CDR3 DNA is TGTGCCAGCAGTGATACCGATAATCAGCCCCAGCATTTT. Translation: CASSDTDNQPQHF. This chain links TRBV6-1 with TRBJ1-5; D unclear. This CDR3 has 13 amino acids. The V gene lost 3 bases and the J gene lost 4 bases, with 7 bases spanning the gap. Germline V gives CDR1 MNHNS, CDR2 SASEGT.

This clonotype was observed many times. The rearrangement links TRBV11-2 to TRBJ1-1; D gene uncertain. The CDR3 totals 13 residues. Germline V gives CDR1 SGHAT, CDR2 FQNNGV. The V end lost 1 base, the J end lost 5 bases, and 8 bases lay between the germline ends. In DNA form, the CDR3 reads TGTGCCAGCAGCTTAGTTGGGCGGACTGAAGCTTTCTTT. It specifies CASSLVGRTEAFF.

In this sample, this clonotype turned up many times. The rearrangement uses TRBV7-9 and TRBJ2-7; a possible D gene is TRBD2 (6 bases). The CDR3 consists of 14 residues. From germline, CDR1 is SEHNR and CDR2 FQNEAQ (reference sequence). V gave up 5 bases and J gave up 3 bases, with 14 bases separating them. CDR3 nucleotide sequence: TGTGCCAGCAGCCGGGACTTCTCGGGCTACGAGCAGTACTTC. Translated, it gives CASSRDFSGYEQYF.

This clonotype was picked up many times. The chain combines TRBV5-5 with TRBJ2-2; D possibly uses TRBD1 or TRBD2 (5 bases each). Trimming took 2 bases from V and 6 from J, leaving 14 bases between them. The germline V gene encodes CDR1 SGHKS and CDR2 YYEKEE (reference sequence). CDR3 length: 15 residues. CDR3 amino acids: CASSFWDGDSGELFF. The CDR3 DNA reads TGTGCCAGCAGCTTTTGGGACGGTGATTCCGGGGAGCTGTTTTTT.

Ten or more counts support this clonotype. The gene calls are TRBV3-1 and TRBJ2-1; D is possibly TRBD2 (6 bases). Trimming took 1 base from V and 7 from J, leaving 11 bases between them. CDR3 size: 14 residues. Germline assignment: CDR1 LGHDT and CDR2 YNNKEL (reference sequence). The CDR3 region is CASSQGLVGNEQFF. CDR3 coding DNA: TGTGCCAGCAGCCAAGGACTAGTCGGGAATGAGCAGTTCTTC.

This clonotype is a singleton in its sample. J is TRBJ2-5 and V is TRBV5-1; TRBD1 or TRBD2 may be the D gene (5 bases each). Germline CDR1 and CDR2: SGHRS and YFSETQ. V lost 5 bases and J 5 bases, leaving 19 bases between the germline ends. The CDR3 has 15 residues. In DNA, the CDR3 is TGCGCCAGCAGGACCTCCTCGGGGCCGGGGGAGACCCAGTACTTC. Translation gives CASRTSSGPGETQYF.

This clonotype occurred many times. The rearrangement links TRBV20-1 to TRBJ2-7, with a tentative D call TRBD2 (5 bases). This CDR3 contains 14 residues. Germline lookup yields CDR1 DFQATT and CDR2 SNEGSKA (reference sequence). The V end was cut by 1 base, the J end by 6 bases, with 16 bases between. The CDR3 protein is CSARVFEGIFEQYF. DNA of the CDR3: TGCAGTGCTAGAGTGTTCGAGGGAATATTCGAGCAGTACTTC.

The chain uses TRBV10-1 and TRBJ2-1, with TRBD2 identical over 12 bases. J lost 11 bases, V lost 4 bases, and 6 bases had no gene match. This CDR3 is built from 14 residues. In germline, CDR1 is WNHNN, CDR2 SYGVQD (reference sequence). CDR3 in DNA: TGCGCCAGCAGTGCGGCTAGCGGGGGGGTGAAGCAGTTCTTC. Amino acids: CASSAASGGVKQFF.

This clonotype has a handful of counts. The chain recombines TRBV9 with TRBJ2-3, with D unresolved. Germline V gene data show CDR1 as SGDLS and CDR2 as YYNGEE. The V end lost 0 bases, the J end lost 2 bases, and 7 bases lay between the germline ends. This CDR3 region has 14 residues. CDR3 sequence reads: CASSVAYSTDTQYF. In DNA form, the CDR3 reads TGTGCCAGCAGCGTAGCTTACTCCACAGATACGCAGTATTTT.

This clonotype was detected ten times or more. This chain joins TRBV20-1 and TRBJ2-1; 11 positions agree with TRBD1. The CDR3 has 13 residues. Germline CDR1 and CDR2: DFQATT and SNEGSKA (reference sequence). V shed 6 bases and J 6 bases; nucleotides not matched to a gene: 4. CDR3 DNA sequence: TGCAGTGCCAGGACAGGGGGCCTCAATGAGCAGTTCTTC. It translates to CSARTGGLNEQFF.

This clonotype was detected ten times or more. The chain uses TRBV5-6 and TRBJ2-5; 12 bases are shared with TRBD1. Germline lookup yields CDR1 SGHDT and CDR2 YYEEEE. The junction had 5 bases not matched to a gene; V was cut back by 4 bases and J by 4 bases. The CDR3 extends over 15 amino acids. The CDR3 region has the DNA TGTGCCAGCAGCCGGGGACAGGGGGCAGGAGAGACCCAGTACTTC. Translated: CASSRGQGAGETQYF.

The sample holds many counts of this clonotype. Sequence at one end of the junction differs from germline and may be a read error. This chain joins TRBV5-1 and TRBJ2-1; 8 nucleotides line up with TRBD2. The CDR3 consists of 17 residues. Germline CDR1 and CDR2: SGHRS and YFSETQ. The CDR3 DNA reads as TGTGCCAGCAGCTTGGCCGAGGCGGGAGGAACCTACAATGAGCAGTTCTTC. Its protein is CASSLAEAGGTYNEQFF.

This clonotype was seen repeatedly, ten times or more. This chain connects TRBV5-1 to TRBJ2-7; D is undetermined. CDR1 is SGHRS, CDR2 YFSETQ, per germline. V was shortened by 1 base and J by 2 bases, with 19 bases between the two germline ends. This CDR3 has 17 residues. CDR3 in DNA: TGCGCCAGCAGCTTGTTCAGGTCCATACAGTCAACCTACGAGCAGTACTTC. Translated, it gives CASSLFRSIQSTYEQYF.

Ten or more counts support this clonotype. This chain joins TRBV20-1 and TRBJ1-1; 7 nucleotides agree with TRBD1. CDR1 and CDR2 (germline): DFQATT, SNEGSKA (reference sequence). There are 14 residues in the CDR3. The V segment lost 5 bases and the J segment 0 bases; nucleotides outside the gene matches: 6. The CDR3 region has the DNA TGCAGTGCTCCCGTACAGGGGATGAACACTGAAGCTTTCTTT. Translated, it gives CSAPVQGMNTEAFF.

This clonotype was seen a handful of times. The chain recombines TRBV20-1 with TRBJ2-3; 9 nucleotides line up with TRBD2. The CDR3 is 13 residues long. Per germline, CDR1 DFQATT and CDR2 SNEGSKA (reference sequence). With 8 bases clipped from V and 6 bases from J, the junction kept 9 bases outside the gene matches. CDR3 protein: CSPRSTSGDTQYF. In nucleotides, the CDR3 is TGCAGTCCAAGATCGACTAGCGGCGATACGCAGTATTTT.

A word on this clonotype: A read error is possible here, since a much larger clone lies one base away. The rearrangement uses TRBV29-1 and TRBJ2-3; D is unclear. Per germline, CDR1 SQVTM and CDR2 ANQGSEA. The CDR3 totals 13 residues. In DNA, the CDR3 is TGCGGCGCCCGACGTGGGTACACAGATACGCAGTATTTT. It yields the protein CGARRGYTDTQYF.

The V call is TRBV20-1, the J call TRBJ1-2, with 10 bases that match TRBD1. The ends lost 6 bases at V and 7 bases at J; junction bases unmatched: 11. This CDR3 comprises 14 residues. The V gene's germline CDR1 is DFQATT and CDR2 SNEGSKA (reference sequence). The CDR3 loop is CSALTGGASGGYTF. As DNA, the CDR3 is TGCAGTGCCCTGACAGGGGGCGCGTCGGGTGGCTACACCTTC.

This clonotype was observed many times. The chain uses TRBV10-3 and TRBJ2-3, with D uncertain. CDR3 length equals 12 residues. The ends were cut back, 2 bases at V and 5 bases at J, with 5 bases in the middle. Germline loops: CDR1 ENHRY, CDR2 SYGVKD. The CDR3 nucleotides are TGTGCCATCAGTGAGATCAGAGATACGCAGTATTTT. Protein sequence: CAISEIRDTQYF.

The table lists this clonotype with many counts. This chain connects TRBV3-1 to TRBJ1-1; D unclear. In germline, CDR1 is LGHDT, CDR2 YNNKEL (reference sequence). Deletions cut 4 bases from V and 5 bases from J, with 14 bases between. The CDR3 has 14 residues. CDR3 loop: CASSPPWGETEAFF. The DNA of the CDR3 is TGTGCCAGCAGCCCGCCGTGGGGAGAGACTGAAGCTTTCTTT.